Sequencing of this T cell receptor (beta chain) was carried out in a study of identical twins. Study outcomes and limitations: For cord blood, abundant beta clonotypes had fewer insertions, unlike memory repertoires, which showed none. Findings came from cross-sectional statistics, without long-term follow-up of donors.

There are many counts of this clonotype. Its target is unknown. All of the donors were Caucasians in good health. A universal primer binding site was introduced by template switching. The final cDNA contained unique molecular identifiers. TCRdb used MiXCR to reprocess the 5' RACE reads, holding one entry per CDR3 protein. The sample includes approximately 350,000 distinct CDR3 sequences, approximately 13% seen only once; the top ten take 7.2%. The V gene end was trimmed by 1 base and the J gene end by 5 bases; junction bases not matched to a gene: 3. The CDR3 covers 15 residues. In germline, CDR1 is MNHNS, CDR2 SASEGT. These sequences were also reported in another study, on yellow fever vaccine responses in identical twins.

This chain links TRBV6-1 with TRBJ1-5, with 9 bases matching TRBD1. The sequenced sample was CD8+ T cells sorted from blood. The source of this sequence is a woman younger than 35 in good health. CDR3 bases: TGTGCCAGCAGTGAAGAGGGACAGGGCTATCAGCCCCAGCATTTT. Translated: CASSEEGQGYQPQHF.